These T cell receptor beta chains were read from a single sample in a study of blood T cell repertoires in COVID-19. The data were produced by immunoSEQ multiplex PCR, yet TCRdb's version contains in-frame clones alone and is incomplete. Among approximately 250,000 clones listed, about 83% were seen once. The sequencing sample was made of peripheral blood. These receptors were taken from a human donor in a cohort sampled during active COVID-19. Both conserved end residues are trimmed from each CDR3.

j_gene | v_gene | CDR3aa
TRBJ1-5 | TRBV6-5 | ASGGEYSNQPQH
TRBJ1-6 | TRBV19 | ASSFSGQEPSPLH
TRBJ2-7 | TRBV5-1 | ASSLGAGGSYEQY
TRBJ2-1 | TRBV29-1 | SAGGTSPYNEQF
TRBJ1-5 | TRBV19 | ASGPYSNQPQH
TRBJ1-1 | TRBV10-3 | AIRDRGPMNTEAF
TRBJ1-1 | TRBV10-1 | ASSADTSLNTEAF
TRBJ1-1 | TRBV15 | ATSRDPGGMRTEAF
TRBJ1-1 | TRBV10-1 | ASSEYQGTYKAF
TRBJ1-1 | TRBV6-4 | ASRERQGWNTEAF
TRBJ2-2 | TRBV6-6 | ASSYSAGKAGELF
TRBJ2-1 | TRBV5-4 | ASSYPRQGANEQF
TRBJ1-2 | TRBV2 | ASSAGQDYGYT
TRBJ2-6 | TRBV19 | ASSPRAAVSGANVLT
TRBJ1-1 | TRBV28 | ASRQGHTEAF
TRBJ2-1 | TRBV20-1 | SASAASGYNEQF
TRBJ2-1 | TRBV3-1/TRBV3-2 | ASSPRPRLAGYNEQF
TRBJ2-7 | TRBV5-5 | ASSLPPSRQY
TRBJ2-3 | TRBV28 | ASRGQTDTQY